A selection of T cell receptor beta chains follows, all from one sample in a study of blood T cell repertoires in COVID-19. Sequenced by immunoSEQ multiplex PCR; TCRdb stores in-frame clones only, minus some. The table lists more than 300,000 clones, 85% to 90% of them singletons. The material sequenced was peripheral blood. All receptors derive from a woman in her forties or fifties with COVID-19, enrolled during active disease. Each CDR3 is given without its conserved first and last residue. The order of the fields is V gene, J gene, CDR3 protein.

TRBV15	TRBJ1-1	ATSRADSNTEAF
TRBV4-1	TRBJ1-2	ASSQVFQDRAKVYGYT
TRBV5-8	TRBJ1-4	ASSLAWQGNEKLF
TRBV25-1	TRBJ1-5	ASSEIGDGRAQH
TRBV3-1/TRBV3-2	TRBJ1-2	ASSQGDRGYGYT
TRBV5-6	TRBJ2-2	ASNTARERPTGELF
TRBV4-1	TRBJ2-2	ASSQGLAGGLGELF
TRBV4-1	TRBJ2-7	ASSRPGTNSYEQY
TRBV7-2	TRBJ1-2	ASSPGQGSNYGYT
TRBV5-5	TRBJ2-2	ASSFSDLNTGELF
TRBV6-6	TRBJ2-5	ASNKSGRAHETQY
TRBV6-2/TRBV6-3	TRBJ2-7	ASSHRDRGTYEQY
TRBV2	TRBJ2-1	ASSDARLPGEQF
TRBV18	TRBJ1-1	ASSPPTVRVGVTEAF
TRBV4-3	TRBJ2-2	ASSQDRGLPGELF
TRBV18	TRBJ1-1	ASSQFDRNEAF
TRBV19	TRBJ2-7	ASSFRERTYEQY
TRBV7-7	TRBJ2-3	ASSFSNRDTQY
TRBV19	TRBJ1-2	ASSDAGTVSYGYT
TRBV7-9	TRBJ2-1	ASSPTGGGGKNEQF
TRBV2	TRBJ2-3	ASSERLQGAKHTQY
TRBV7-9	TRBJ2-1	ASSFWTINEQF
TRBV19	TRBJ2-4	ASSMGTGLAGGAKNIQY
TRBV18	TRBJ2-1	ASSPPQGADNEQF
TRBV6-4	TRBJ2-1	ASSHSSYNEQF
TRBV10-2	TRBJ2-3	ASSLSTDTQY
TRBV7-2	TRBJ1-1	ASSFGGTVMNTEAF
TRBV6-5	TRBJ1-1	ASTLPGGVGEAF
TRBV10-3	TRBJ2-5	AISEEDFLKTQY
TRBV3-1/TRBV3-2	TRBJ2-1	ASSQRYRITYNEQF
TRBV11-2	TRBJ2-1	ASSFSAGSNEQF
TRBV7-9	TRBJ2-3	ASSSDFTSTDTQY
TRBV6-6	TRBJ1-2	ASSLGQGDGYT